This TCR beta chain was profiled in a study of Tregs in tolerant kidney transplant recipients. The protocol was immunoSEQ multiplex PCR, while the TCRdb copy is restricted to in-frame clones and leaves out a portion. The table shows some 88,000 clones, with roughly nine tenths occurring only once. With regard to this clone: The antigen is unknown.

Germline CDR1 is SEHNR and CDR2 is FQNEAQ (reference sequence). The CDR3 loop spans 14 amino acids. The V and J ends lost 3 bases and 2 bases respectively, with 11 bases between them. Regarding the study as a whole: Biological reproducibility was not directly addressed, but technical replication error appeared minimal.

This TCR was recovered from a human donor in good health. The V call is TRBV7-9, the J call TRBJ2-7, with D tentatively TRBD1 (5 bases). Sequenced input: CD8+ T cells from blood. The CDR3 region has the DNA TGTGCCAGCAGCTTGAGTGGGGCACCCTACGAGCAGTACTTC. Residues: CASSLSGAPYEQYF.